The clone carrying this T cell receptor beta chain was detected ten times or more. Germline V gene sequence: CDR1 SGHRS, CDR2 YFSETQ. CDR3 length: 15 amino acids. V trimming: 0 bases; J trimming: 5 bases; junction bases outside the gene matches: 5. This entry is derived from a study of neurological immune-mediated disorders. TCRdb redid the calling of the 5' RACE reads with MiXCR, one entry per CDR3 protein. The sample includes roughly 47,000 distinct CDR3 sequences, around 4.5% of them seen just once. The sample was PBMCs. The J gene is TRBJ2-5, the V gene TRBV5-1; TRBD1 aligns across 9 bases. The TCR originated in a woman aged 60-75 years with multiple sclerosis. CDR3 coding DNA: TGCGCCAGCAGCTTGGGTACAGGGGGCTCGGAGACCCAGTACTTC. Translated, it gives CASSLGTGGSETQYF.